These T cell receptor beta chains were read from a single sample in a study of early T cells in non-severe SARS-CoV-2 infection. Each CDR3 protein is one row after TCRdb ran MiXCR on the 5' RACE reads. The sample records more than 95,000 distinct CDR3 sequences, 14% to 15% being singletons. Sequenced input: whole blood. Receptors were obtained from an adult who was a healthcare worker with PCR-confirmed SARS-CoV-2 infection or an uninfected control (not recorded which). Each CDR3 is given with its conserved first and last residue. Clone size appears in some rows only: once, few, many, or a class for an expanded clone.

NA,TRBV2,CASSPSSTSYNSPLHF
NA,TRBV5-5,CASSSTGGRGEKLFF
NA,TRBV5-1,CASSFTSGFDEQYF
NA,TRBV6-5,CASSSQDRNQPQHF
few,TRBV4-1,CASSLTWQGSIYGYTF
NA,TRBV29-1,CSVLPGQGIEQYF
NA,TRBV7-3,CASSLGRLDMNTEAFF
NA,TRBV30,CAWFRDPNSPLHF
NA,TRBV7-9,CASSLSGPRVYF
few,TRBV29-1,CSAASGVGLEQFF
NA,TRBV9,CASSGGLAGPQNTGELFF
many,TRBV21-1,CASSKEPSPHEQYF
many,TRBV27,CASSPRISGNQPQHF
few,TRBV27,CASSLSATDTQYF
few,TRBV7-8,CASSLSTGATEAFF
many,TRBV12-3/TRBV12-4,CASSRTFRGTEQFF
NA,TRBV6-1,CASLQGIESYEQYF
many,TRBV5-1,CASSAGQGSGYTF
NA,TRBV3-1,CASSSQGAPKNTEAFF
many,TRBV3-1,CASSQLAGGRNEQFF
few,TRBV6-1,CASSDNVAGAQFF
few,TRBV20-1,CSASSIGGGNTIYF
many,TRBV6-1,CASSERPHGSNQPQHF
NA,TRBV10-2,CASSESGRGNEQFF
NA,TRBV29-1,CSVVKGSGYGYTF
few,TRBV7-3,CASSLDGAGREQYF
NA,TRBV7-9,CASSEDRTNGEKLFF
NA,TRBV19,CASSQGAVFTEAFF
many,TRBV27,CASSRQDSSYEQYF
few,TRBV4-1,CASSQVGLAGVEDTQYF
NA,TRBV12-3/TRBV12-4,CASSFGDEKLFF
NA,TRBV7-7,CASSLARDTDTQYF
few,TRBV6-4,CASTGGRPCYTF
few,TRBV12-3/TRBV12-4,CASSPVKQPQHF
NA,TRBV30,CAWSFVGRDTGELFF
few,TRBV29-1,CSVADSGNTIYF
few,TRBV7-9,CASSLGTTGDGSPLHF
NA,TRBV12-3/TRBV12-4,CASSLGAVAYEQYF
many,TRBV13,CASSPPAGSNSPLHF
many,TRBV5-1,CASSLAELGTGELFF
NA,TRBV6-6,CASFPTTGLGTDTQYF
few,TRBV7-9,CASTAQETQYF
few,TRBV20-1,CSALSLEANTEAFF
few,TRBV12-3/TRBV12-4,CASSLISLLSRRLSTDTQYF
few,TRBV7-9,CASSLSDPRLAGIVYF
NA,TRBV7-9,CASSQKPGLKTNTEAFF
NA,TRBV25-1,CASSEYGGMGHEQYF
NA,TRBV19,CASSPGRVGSNEQFF
few,TRBV3-1,CASSKLARSSYNEQFF
many,TRBV9,CASSPLEGQGYEQYF